The source of this TCR beta chain is a study of beta chain features in type 1 diabetes. General study results and limits: Across all four CD4+ subsets, people with type 1 diabetes showed modestly shorter TCRB CDR3s.

This clone was seen more than once but under ten times. Its matching antigen is unknown. In all sorted populations, purity surpassed 98%. The CDR3 covers 14 residues. V lost 0 bases and J lost 3, with 8 bases in between. Germline V gene sequence: CDR1 SGHRS, CDR2 YFSETQ. The study reverse transcribed the entire isolated RNA, so it sequenced expressed TCRB transcripts. Some clones are missing from TCRdb's copy, which holds only in-frame ones; the method was immunoSEQ multiplex PCR. The sample lists about 410,000 clones, around 14% occurring once. Sequencing was performed on naive CD4+ T cells from blood. The TCR sequence derives from a man aged 25 to 40 in good health. The chain combines TRBV5-1 with TRBJ2-3, with D possibly matching TRBD1 (5 bases). The CDR3 protein is CASSLGKGTDTQYF. Here the CDR3 DNA reads TGCGCCAGCAGCTTGGGAAAGGGGACAGATACGCAGTATTTT.